Below are 8 T cell receptor beta chains sequenced from a single sample in a study of blood T cell repertoires in COVID-19. TCRdb's table, derived via immunoSEQ multiplex PCR, lists solely in-frame clones and lacks some. The data contain around 200,000 clones, 80% to 90% of them singletons. Input material: peripheral blood. The receptors were sampled from a man aged 50 to 60 with active or convalescent COVID-19.

This chain connects TRBV15 to TRBJ1-1, with 7 nucleotides matching TRBD1. Germline V gene lookup returns CDR1 LNHNV and CDR2 YYDKDF (reference sequence). The CDR3 is 14 amino acids. Trimming cost V 6 bases and J 6 bases; bases outside gene matches: 10. The CDR3 loop reads CATRSDREVAEAFF. The CDR3 DNA follows: TGTGCCACCAGGAGTGACAGGGAAGTCGCTGAAGCTTTCTTT.

This clone was found once. This chain uses TRBV14 with TRBJ2-1; 10 bases fit TRBD2. The CDR3 loop spans 20 amino acids. Germline V gives CDR1 SGHDN, CDR2 FVKESK. The trim removed 2 bases at V and 1 base at J, leaving 14 bases unmatched. CDR3 amino acids: CASSQIRTSGLELSYNEQFF. The CDR3 DNA is TGTGCCAGCAGCCAAATAAGGACTAGCGGACTCGAACTGTCCTACAATGAGCAGTTCTTC.

This sequence joins TRBV3-1 (or the pseudogene TRBV3-2) and TRBJ1-2; D call uncertain. Between the trimmed V and J ends, which lost 1 base and 8 bases, there was a span of 17 bases. CDR3 length equals 15 residues. The germline gives CDR1 LGHDT, CDR2 YNNKEL (reference sequence). The CDR3 DNA follows: TGTGCCAGCAGCCAAGGCACGGGAGCCTCCCGGGGCTACACCTTC. Protein product: CASSQGTGASRGYTF.

The chain employs TRBV7-2 and TRBJ2-5; D is ambiguous. Trimming stripped 5 bases from V and 1 base from J, with 17 bases between. Germline CDR1 is SGHTA and CDR2 is FQGNSA. CDR3 length: 16 amino acids. CDR3 sequence reads: CASSLTIASGQETQYF. DNA for the CDR3: TGTGCCAGCAGCCTAACTATAGCATCGGGCCAAGAGACCCAGTACTTC.

The chain employs TRBV28 and TRBJ1-2; 10 nucleotides align to TRBD1. Per the germline V gene, CDR1 is MDHEN and CDR2 is SYDVKM. With 3 bases clipped from V and 5 bases from J, the junction kept 3 bases outside the gene matches. This CDR3 is 14 amino acids long. Here the CDR3 reads CASSFRTGGYGYTF. The CDR3 DNA reads TGTGCCAGCAGTTTTCGGACAGGGGGGTATGGCTACACCTTC.

The rearrangement uses TRBV18 and TRBJ1-1, with 9 positions matching TRBD1. The germline CDR1 and CDR2 sequences are KGHSH and LQKENI. Trimming removed 3 bases from V and 3 bases from J; junction bases left unmatched: 8. This CDR3 comprises 16 residues. The CDR3 bases are TGTGCCAGCTCACCGAGGGACAGGGTTTTAGACACTGAAGCTTTCTTT. Translation gives CASSPRDRVLDTEAFF.

The chain carries TRBV6-1 and TRBJ1-2; D is unresolved. The CDR3 extends over 15 amino acids. V was shortened by 0 bases and J by 2 bases, with 10 bases between the two germline ends. The germline CDR1 and CDR2 sequences are MNHNS and SASEGT. CDR3 in amino acids: CASSEAPVPNYGYTF. DNA for the CDR3: TGTGCCAGCAGTGAAGCCCCGGTTCCGAACTATGGCTACACCTTC.

This chain connects TRBV28 to TRBJ1-2, with 7 bases matching TRBD1. In germline, CDR1 is MDHEN, CDR2 SYDVKM. V was clipped by 10 bases and J by 4 bases; unmatched bases: 9. The CDR3 is 13 residues long. CDR3 region: CATHQTGLYGYTF. The CDR3 coding sequence is TGTGCCACCCACCAGACAGGGCTCTATGGCTACACCTTC.